The 2 T cell receptor beta chains listed next were all sequenced from one sample in a study of T cell repertoires in cytomegalovirus infection. These receptors' antigens are unknown. TCRdb re-called the reads with MiXCR, one entry per CDR3 protein. The sample shows 700,000 to 850,000 distinct CDR3 sequences, approximately 29% of them seen only once. The sequencing used cultured CD8+ T cells from PBMCs, collected from culture after CMV antigen stimulation. Receptors were obtained from a human donor in good health (CMV status not recorded). Some clones in this sample may be carry-over from other donors' samples.

As regards this clonotype: Sequence at one end of the junction differs from germline and may be a read error. The V gene is TRBV12-3 or TRBV12-4, the J gene TRBJ1-4; D unresolved. CDR3 length equals 17 residues. Here the CDR3 reads CVSREPPGLPTNEKLFF. In DNA form, the CDR3 reads TGTGTCAGCAGAGAACCCCCAGGATTACCAACTAATGAAAAACTGTTTTTT.

This clonotype has just a few counts. The chain employs TRBV5-1 and TRBJ1-1; 7 nucleotides line up with TRBD1. Germline V gene data show CDR1 as SGHRS and CDR2 as YFSETQ. J was trimmed by 0 bases and V by 3 bases; bases with no gene match: 8. The CDR3 runs 16 residues. CDR3 DNA sequence: TGCGCCAGCAGCTACTCCGGGACAGAGATGAACACTGAAGCTTTCTTT. Translating gives CASSYSGTEMNTEAFF.